A selection of T cell receptor beta chains follows, all from one sample in a study of blood T cell repertoires in COVID-19. Method: immunoSEQ multiplex PCR; TCRdb's copy keeps in-frame clones and lacks some. The sample holds hundreds of thousands of clones, approximately 90% seen once. Sequencing input: PBMCs or T cells enriched from blood (not recorded which). The receptors originated from a woman between 55 and 75 years old in a cohort exposed to, infected with or recovered from COVID-19 (not recorded which). CDR3s include the opening cysteine and the closing phenylalanine or tryptophan. D genes are given only for firm matches. Size values are once, few and many counts, or a class for expanded clones, and some rows have none.

V,size,D,J,DNA,CDR3
TRBV16,-,-,TRBJ1-1,TGTGCCAGCAGCCAATTGACCAGGATCGGAACTGAAGCTTTCTTT,CASSQLTRIGTEAFF
TRBV25-1,-,-,TRBJ1-4,TGTGCCAGCAGTGAAATGGTACGGGGAAAACTGTTTTTT,CASSEMVRGKLFF
TRBV18,-,-,TRBJ2-2,TGTGCCAGCTCAACTCACCCAGGGTCGAACACCGGGGAGCTGTTTTTT,CASSTHPGSNTGELFF
TRBV5-1,-,-,TRBJ2-1,TGCGCCAGCAGCTTGGCGGGACTTGACAACAATGAGCAGTTCTTC,CASSLAGLDNNEQFF
TRBV3-1/TRBV3-2,-,-,TRBJ1-6,TGTGCCAGCAGCCAAGATCGGGCAGGGGCTAATTCACCCCTCCACTTT,CASSQDRAGANSPLHF
TRBV11-2,-,TRBD2,TRBJ2-3,TGTGCCAGCAGCTTGGGACTAGCGGGGATAGATACGCAGTATTTT,CASSLGLAGIDTQYF
TRBV7-9,-,-,TRBJ2-5,TGTGCCAGCAGCGGGATAGTAGGGGCCCAAGAGACCCAGTACTTC,CASSGIVGAQETQYF
TRBV6-5,few,TRBD2,TRBJ2-1,TGTGCCAGCGAACGACTAGCGAGGTCCTACAATGAGCAGTTCTTC,CASERLARSYNEQFF
TRBV2,few,TRBD1,TRBJ1-4,TGTGCCAGCAGTCCCGGACAGGGACGGACTAATGAAAAACTGTTTTTT,CASSPGQGRTNEKLFF
TRBV7-6,-,TRBD2,TRBJ2-5,TGTGCCAGCAGCTCCCTAGCGGGAGTAAGCCAAGAGACCCAGTACTTC,CASSSLAGVSQETQYF
TRBV7-9,-,-,TRBJ2-5,TGTGCCAGCAGCACCACCAGGGAGACCCAGTACTTC,CASSTTRETQYF
TRBV28,-,TRBD1,TRBJ1-5,TGTGCCAGCAGTTTTCCGTGGCTAGAAAAAGGGACAGGTGAACTCAATAGGCCCCAGCATTTT,CASSFPWLEKGTGELNRPQHF
TRBV6-5,-,-,TRBJ2-6,TGTGCCAGCAGGCTTCCCGGTGGGGCCAACGTCCTGACTTTC,CASRLPGGANVLTF
TRBV27,-,TRBD1,TRBJ1-1,TGTGCCAGCACCTCCGGGACAGGGGGCAGTGAAGCTTTCTTT,CASTSGTGGSEAFF
TRBV6-5,-,TRBD1,TRBJ1-6,TGTGCCACCTCCGGGACAGGGGATTCACCCCTCCACTTT,CATSGTGDSPLHF
TRBV19,-,-,TRBJ2-7,TGTGCCAGTAGTTCACAGGTTGGGTACGAGCAGTACTTC,CASSSQVGYEQYF
TRBV10-3,once,-,TRBJ2-5,TGTGCCATCAGTGCCAGCCAAGAGACCCAGTACTTC,CAISASQETQYF
TRBV18,-,-,TRBJ2-7,TGTGCCAGCTCACCTGTTTCAGGTTCCGAGCAGTACTTC,CASSPVSGSEQYF
TRBV4-3,-,TRBD1,TRBJ1-4,TGCGCCAGCAGCCAAGATCGTAGGCAGGGGGCGCCTGGTAATGAAAAACTGTTTTTT,CASSQDRRQGAPGNEKLFF
TRBV6-2/TRBV6-3,-,TRBD1,TRBJ1-5,TGTGCCAGCAGTTTAAGAGGGGGCTGGGGGCCCCAGCATTTT,CASSLRGGWGPQHF
TRBV18,-,TRBD2,TRBJ2-1,TGTGCCAGCTCACCACCGAGGGGGCGGGAGGGCCAGGCTGAGCAGTTCTTC,CASSPPRGREGQAEQFF
TRBV19,-,TRBD2,TRBJ2-3,TGTGCCAGTAGTAGAAGCCCCCGGGGGGCCGGAACTAGCGGGAGGGCCAAAGATACGCAGTATTTT,CASSRSPRGAGTSGRAKDTQYF
TRBV18,-,-,TRBJ1-5,TGTGCCAGTACAAACGCGGGTAATCAGCCCCAGCATTTT,CASTNAGNQPQHF
TRBV24-1,few,-,TRBJ2-2,TGTGCCACCACCTCGACTGGTCCGAACACCGGGGAGCTGTTTTTT,CATTSTGPNTGELFF
TRBV7-2,-,TRBD1,TRBJ1-3,TGTGCCAGCAGCTCGGACAGGGGACCTGGAAACACCATATATTTT,CASSSDRGPGNTIYF
TRBV5-5,-,-,TRBJ1-2,TGTGCCAGCAGCCCGCCGGAGGGCTATGGCTACACCTTC,CASSPPEGYGYTF
TRBV4-1,-,TRBD2,TRBJ2-1,TGCGCCAGCAGCCGTGGGACTAGTAAATACAATGAGCAGTTCTTC,CASSRGTSKYNEQFF
TRBV4-1,-,-,TRBJ2-1,TGCGCCAGCAGCCAAGATGTCGGGAGCTCGTCCTACAATGAGCAGTTCTTC,CASSQDVGSSSYNEQFF
TRBV19,-,TRBD2,TRBJ2-1,TGTGCCAGTAGGGGGGGAGGGTTCGGTGAGCAGTTCTTC,CASRGGGFGEQFF
TRBV28,-,-,TRBJ1-1,TGTGCCAGCAGTTTGGGACTCAGCGAAGCTTTCTTT,CASSLGLSEAFF
TRBV5-4,once,-,TRBJ1-1,TGTGCCAGCAGCTCGCGACAGAGAATGAACACTGAAGCTTTCTTT,CASSSRQRMNTEAFF
TRBV25-1,-,TRBD1,TRBJ2-3,TGTGCCAGCAGTGAATACGGACAGGGCACAGATACGCAGTATTTT,CASSEYGQGTDTQYF
TRBV18,-,-,TRBJ1-2,TGTGCCAGCTCACCATCGGGGGTCTATGGCTACACCTTC,CASSPSGVYGYTF
TRBV11-1,-,TRBD1,TRBJ2-7,TGTGCCAGCAGCTTCACGGGACAGGCTTACGAGCAGTACTTC,CASSFTGQAYEQYF
TRBV7-3,-,-,TRBJ1-6,TGTGCCAGCAGCTTAGGCGGGAGAACTAATTCACCCCTCCACTTT,CASSLGGRTNSPLHF
TRBV19,few,TRBD2,TRBJ2-4,TGTGCCAGTAGTATGTTTGGGCCGGGACTAGCGGGAGGGAGGGTGACCAAAAACATTCAGTACTTC,CASSMFGPGLAGGRVTKNIQYF
TRBV7-2,-,TRBD1,TRBJ1-1,TGTGCCAGCAGCTTAAACCCCGGACAGGGAGAGGCTTTCTTT,CASSLNPGQGEAFF
TRBV19,-,TRBD1,TRBJ2-7,TGTGCCAGTAGTCCCGACAGGGGATACGAGCAGTACTTC,CASSPDRGYEQYF
TRBV28,few,TRBD1,TRBJ1-5,TGTGCCAGCGATATAGACAGGGGGTATCAGCCCCAGCATTTT,CASDIDRGYQPQHF
TRBV30,-,-,TRBJ1-6,TGTACACCTCATAATTCACCCCTCCACTTT,CTPHNSPLHF
TRBV12-5,-,TRBD1,TRBJ1-1,TGTGCTAGTGGTTTGGGGACAGGGAGGTACGGCACTGAAGCTTTCTTT,CASGLGTGRYGTEAFF
TRBV9,-,-,TRBJ2-3,TGTGCCAGCAGCGTAGGCACGGGAGCTAGCACAGATACGCAGTATTTT,CASSVGTGASTDTQYF
TRBV5-1,-,TRBD1,TRBJ2-3,TGCGCCAGCAGCCGGGGGACAGGGGGCTTGGATACGCAGTATTTT,CASSRGTGGLDTQYF
TRBV7-3,-,TRBD1,TRBJ1-6,TGTGCCAGCAGCTCACAGGGGGGGAATTCACCCCTCCACTTT,CASSSQGGNSPLHF
TRBV5-1,few,-,TRBJ1-2,TGCGCCAGCAGCTTGGAAGAATTGGTAGGGGCTGCGGGCTACACCTTC,CASSLEELVGAAGYTF
TRBV4-3,-,TRBD2,TRBJ2-5,TGCGCCAGCAGCCAAGGGACTAGCGGAAACCAAGAGACCCAGTACTTC,CASSQGTSGNQETQYF
TRBV7-9,-,TRBD1,TRBJ1-1,TGTGCCAGCAGCCCTCGGACAGGGGGCGACACTGAAGCTTTCTTT,CASSPRTGGDTEAFF
TRBV19,-,TRBD1,TRBJ2-5,TGTGCCAGTAGTATAGATCGAAGAGGGACAGGGTACTTC,CASSIDRRGTGYF
TRBV10-3,-,TRBD2,TRBJ2-1,TGTGCCATCAGTCCTCGGATAACGGGACTAGCAGGAGGTGAGCAGTTCTTC,CAISPRITGLAGGEQFF
TRBV30,-,TRBD1,TRBJ2-7,TGTGCCTGGAGTGAAGGGGGCAGCACCGAGCAGTACTTC,CAWSEGGSTEQYF
TRBV2,-,TRBD1,TRBJ1-3,TGTGCCAGCAGCCCGCACAGGGGACCTGGAAACACCATATATTTT,CASSPHRGPGNTIYF
TRBV19,-,-,TRBJ1-2,TGTGCCAGTAGACAGGGTCGTGGCTACACCTTC,CASRQGRGYTF
TRBV5-6,-,TRBD1,TRBJ2-3,TGTGCCAGCAGCTTACTTGTTACAGGGGTCATGACAGATACGCAGTATTTT,CASSLLVTGVMTDTQYF
TRBV28,-,TRBD2,TRBJ2-3,TGTGCCAGCAGTTTATTAGCCGGGACTAGCGGGAGGAGCACAGATACGCAGTATTTT,CASSLLAGTSGRSTDTQYF
TRBV28,-,-,TRBJ2-5,TGTGCCAGCAGCCCGCCGGGTGACAGAAGGCCTCAAGAGACCCAGTACTTC,CASSPPGDRRPQETQYF